This T cell receptor (beta chain) was captured by sequencing in a study of cytomegalovirus exposure and HLA in healthy donors. Comments on this clone: What it binds is not known.

Per germline, CDR1 SGHNT and CDR2 YENEEA. This CDR3 comprises 15 residues. V gave up 5 bases and J gave up 5 bases; unmatched junction bases: 10. Study conclusions and caveats: Trimming of TCR beta V- and J-genes showed a link, identified in a later analysis, to a missense DCLRE1C variant. As was reported, the classifier diagnosed cytomegalovirus status with high specificity and sensitivity.

PCR primers comprised 60 Vbeta and 13 Jbeta primers. TCRdb's copy holds only in-frame clones and misses some; the assay was immunoSEQ multiplex PCR. Of some 65,000 clones detected, approximately 78% appear once; the ten largest clones hold around 2.9%. This TCR derives from a girl aged 5 to 17 in good health and CMV-seropositive. This rearrangement joins TRBV11-3 to TRBJ2-5; the match to TRBD1 covers 8 bases. Material for sequencing was PBMCs. The CDR3 DNA follows: TGTGCCAGCAGCCGGACGGACAGGGCTGGGGAGACCCAGTACTTC. This encodes CASSRTDRAGETQYF.